This is a list of T cell receptor beta chains from one sample in a study of T cells after yellow fever vaccination. MiXCR was run by TCRdb on the 5' RACE reads, yielding one entry per CDR3 protein. This sample has just under 600,000 distinct CDR3 sequences, with roughly 12% found just once. Sequenced material: PBMCs, taken on the day of the yellow fever booster vaccination. The receptors were sampled from a man aged 25 to 40 who received the YFV17D yellow fever vaccine. Both conserved end residues are part of each CDR3. A D gene is named only where the DNA matches it firmly. Expanded clones get a size class; other rows say once, few or many, or leave the size out.

j_call d_call clone_size v_call cdr3_length cdr3_nt cdr3_aa
TRBJ1-2 . . TRBV18 15 TGTGCCAGCTCACCAGGCAGGCTCCCTAACTATGGCTACACCTTC CASSPGRLPNYGYTF
TRBJ2-5 TRBD1 few TRBV20-1 15 TGCAGTGCTAACCCCTGGGGACAGCCGGATGAGACCCAGTACTTC CSANPWGQPDETQYF
TRBJ2-1 TRBD1 many TRBV20-1 18 TGCAGTGCTAGGTTGGGACAGGGGGCGTCGGGTTCCTACAATGAGCAGTTCTTC CSARLGQGASGSYNEQFF
TRBJ2-1 . many TRBV29-1 13 TGCAGCGTTTCTCAGGGGAACTACAATGAGCAGTTCTTC CSVSQGNYNEQFF
TRBJ2-3 . few TRBV28 15 TGTGCCAGCAGTTTAGTAAGGGGCGGCACAGATACGCAGTATTTT CASSLVRGGTDTQYF
TRBJ2-7 TRBD2 few TRBV25-1 14 TGTGCCAGCAGTGGTAATAGCGGGACCTACGAGCAGTACTTC CASSGNSGTYEQYF
TRBJ2-7 . . TRBV5-8 16 TGTGCCAGCAGCGTCACATCAGGGCAGCAAAGGGACGAGCAGTACTTC CASSVTSGQQRDEQYF
TRBJ2-1 TRBD2 . TRBV7-3 15 TGTGCCAGCAGCCCCGGACTAGCGGGAATCAATGAGCAGTTCTTC CASSPGLAGINEQFF
TRBJ2-1 . many TRBV28 15 TGTGCCAGCACAGGTCCAGGGAGGACGCAGCATGAGCAGTTCTTC CASTGPGRTQHEQFF
TRBJ2-7 . . TRBV23-1 12 TGCGCCAGCACCGGGAAGGTGAGGGAGCAGTACTTC CASTGKVREQYF
TRBJ2-5 . . TRBV5-1 17 TGCGCCAGCAGCTTGTCCCCCCCTCGGGAGTATCAAGAGACCCAGTACTTC CASSLSPPREYQETQYF
TRBJ2-3 TRBD1 few TRBV19 15 TGTGCCAGTAGTATACGACAGGGGGGGTCAGATACGCAGTATTTT CASSIRQGGSDTQYF
TRBJ1-3 . . TRBV7-9 13 TGTGCCAGCAGCACCTGGGGAGGAAACACCATATATTTT CASSTWGGNTIYF
TRBJ1-5 . . TRBV20-1 12 TGCAGTGCCCCAGGGCCTAATCAGCCCCAGCATTTT CSAPGPNQPQHF
TRBJ2-5 . . TRBV20-1 15 TGCAGTGCAAGATCCGGGATCGCGGCGGGAGAGACCCAGTACTTC CSARSGIAAGETQYF
TRBJ2-1 . few TRBV18 14 TGTGCCAGCTCACCGGGCCCCAAAGCCGCTGAGCAGTTCTTC CASSPGPKAAEQFF
TRBJ1-2 . few TRBV7-2 16 TGTGCCAGCAGCGACGGTCGCCACAGAGCTAACTATGGCTACACCTTC CASSDGRHRANYGYTF
TRBJ2-3 . . TRBV19 16 TGTGCCAGTAGGAGAAGGGTAACCGCTAGCACAGATACGCAGTATTTT CASRRRVTASTDTQYF
TRBJ2-1 . many TRBV20-1 14 TGCAGTGTTTCCCCTAGAACATGGTACAATGAGCAGTTCTTC CSVSPRTWYNEQFF
TRBJ1-5 . . TRBV15 16 TGTGCCACCAGCATAGGTAAGACAGGAGCGTATCAGCTCCAGCATTTT CATSIGKTGAYQLQHF
TRBJ2-1 TRBD2 few TRBV11-3 13 TGTGCCAGCACCCCGAGAGCGGGAGGTGAGCAGTTCTTC CASTPRAGGEQFF
TRBJ2-5 . few TRBV6-1 13 TGTGCCAGCACCCAGACCGGTCGGGAGACCCAGTACTTC CASTQTGRETQYF